The rows below give T cell receptor beta chains drawn from one sample of a study of control samples from healthy donors and cancer patients. The table came from immunoSEQ multiplex PCR; TCRdb's copy has only in-frame clones and leaves some out. Among nearly 200,000 clones listed, about 89% were seen once. What was sequenced was blood. These receptors were collected from a man aged 30 to 45 in good health. Each CDR3 is given with its conserved first and last residue. The D gene is left open where the match is weak. Where a row states a size, it is once, few, many or the class of an expanded clone; other rows omit it.

D	V	J	size	CDR3	DNA
-	TRBV24-1	TRBJ1-2	-	CATSDFAGPLTNYGYTF	TGTGCCACCAGTGATTTTGCAGGGCCCCTTACTAACTATGGCTACACCTTC
-	TRBV6-5	TRBJ1-1	-	CASLRAGGLEAFF	TGTGCCAGCCTTCGGGCCGGAGGGCTTGAAGCTTTCTTT
TRBD2	TRBV19	TRBJ2-1	-	CASSIAGGLALTYNEQFF	TGTGCCAGTAGTATAGCCGGGGGACTAGCGCTGACCTACAATGAGCAGTTCTTC
-	TRBV12-3/TRBV12-4	TRBJ1-2	-	CASSFRKRDGYTF	TGTGCCAGCAGTTTTCGAAAGAGAGATGGCTACACCTTC
TRBD2	TRBV19	TRBJ2-7	-	CASSLTSGEQYF	TGTGCCAGTAGTTTGACTAGCGGCGAGCAGTACTTC
-	TRBV19	TRBJ2-1	-	CASNSGQGRLSRMEDEQFF	TGTGCCAGTAATAGTGGGCAGGGGCGCTTGTCCCGGATGGAGGATGAGCAGTTCTTC
-	TRBV5-1	TRBJ1-4	-	CASSYTGATTNEKLFF	TGCGCCAGCAGCTACACGGGAGCTACAACTAATGAAAAACTGTTTTTT
-	TRBV10-2	TRBJ1-1	-	CASSPSGGAAEAFF	TGCGCCAGCAGTCCATCGGGCGGGGCCGCTGAAGCTTTCTTT
TRBD1	TRBV6-5	TRBJ2-6	-	CASVAGGTGANVLTF	TGTGCCAGCGTGGCAGGGGGTACTGGGGCCAACGTCCTGACTTTC
TRBD2	TRBV2	TRBJ2-1	-	CASRAGGYNEQFF	TGTGCCAGCAGGGCGGGGGGGTACAATGAGCAGTTCTTC
TRBD2	TRBV9	TRBJ2-5	-	CASSTGTSGEETQYF	TGTGCCAGCAGCACAGGGACTAGCGGTGAAGAGACCCAGTACTTC
-	TRBV29-1	TRBJ2-3	-	CSVVQGPGDTQYF	TGCAGCGTTGTCCAAGGACCGGGAGATACGCAGTATTTT
-	TRBV6-5	TRBJ2-3	-	CASSVTGGTDTQYF	TGTGCCAGCAGCGTAACGGGGGGCACAGATACGCAGTATTTT
-	TRBV20-1	TRBJ2-1	-	CSASLHNEQFF	TGCAGTGCTAGTCTGCACAATGAGCAGTTCTTC
TRBD1	TRBV19	TRBJ2-4	-	CASSTGQGARLSF	TGTGCCAGTAGTACCGGACAGGGGGCGAGGTTGAGCTTC
TRBD1	TRBV6-5	TRBJ2-7	-	CASWGQGAYEQYF	TGTGCCAGCTGGGGCCAGGGGGCTTACGAGCAGTACTTC
-	TRBV6-5	TRBJ1-1	-	CASRKQGGTEAFF	TGTGCCAGCAGGAAACAGGGAGGCACTGAAGCTTTCTTT
-	TRBV7-8	TRBJ1-3	-	CASSLVRAGEGGNTIYF	TGTGCCAGCAGCTTGGTCCGCGCTGGCGAGGGAGGAAACACCATATATTTT
-	TRBV6-6	TRBJ1-6	once	CASSDINSPLHF	TGTGCCAGCAGTGATATTAATTCACCCCTCCACTTT
TRBD1	TRBV2	TRBJ2-3	-	CASSRQGVSTDTQYF	TGTGCCAGCAGTAGACAGGGGGTGTCCACAGATACGCAGTATTTT
TRBD1	TRBV6-4	TRBJ1-4	-	CASSPGTGGGSNEKLFF	TGTGCCAGCAGTCCCGGGACAGGGGGTGGATCTAATGAAAAACTGTTTTTT
-	TRBV11-2	TRBJ1-1	-	CASSLDRTEAFF	TGTGCCAGCAGCTTAGATCGGACTGAAGCTTTCTTT
-	TRBV5-5	TRBJ1-3	-	CASTKTSNSGNTIYF	TGTGCCAGCACCAAGACTTCTAACTCTGGAAACACCATATATTTT
TRBD1	TRBV18	TRBJ1-1	-	CASSPQKPGTGITEAFF	TGTGCCAGCTCACCGCAGAAACCCGGGACAGGGATAACTGAAGCTTTCTTT
-	TRBV5-6	TRBJ2-7	-	CASSFRAPSYEQYF	TGTGCCAGCAGCTTTCGGGCCCCCTCCTACGAGCAGTACTTC
TRBD2	TRBV11-3	TRBJ2-3	few	CASSRTSGGFTDTQYF	TGTGCCAGCAGCAGGACTAGCGGGGGGTTCACAGATACGCAGTATTTT
-	TRBV20-1	TRBJ1-5	-	CSASPGFGGPNQPQHF	TGCAGTGCTAGTCCGGGTTTCGGGGGCCCCAATCAGCCCCAGCATTTT
TRBD1	TRBV5-8	TRBJ1-1	-	CASTRTGGLIIAEAFF	TGTGCCAGCACAAGGACAGGGGGCTTAATAATCGCTGAAGCTTTCTTT
-	TRBV19	TRBJ1-5	-	CAVSTGDWVNQPQHF	TGTGCCGTTAGTACCGGGGATTGGGTCAATCAGCCCCAGCATTTT
-	TRBV2	TRBJ1-5	-	CASSRQDHQPQHF	TGTGCCAGCAGCCGACAGGACCATCAGCCCCAGCATTTT
-	TRBV2	TRBJ2-7	-	CASKSGPYEQYF	TGTGCCAGCAAGTCGGGACCTTACGAGCAGTACTTC
-	TRBV4-1	TRBJ2-1	-	CASSLGALSYNEQFF	TGCGCCAGCAGCCTTGGGGCCCTCTCCTACAATGAGCAGTTCTTC
TRBD1	TRBV5-1	TRBJ1-5	-	CASSLANQPKDRGWYSNQPQHF	TGCGCCAGCAGCTTGGCTAACCAACCGAAAGACAGGGGGTGGTATAGCAATCAGCCCCAGCATTTT
TRBD2	TRBV6-6	TRBJ2-1	once	CASSPRVSLAGVYNEQFF	TGTGCCAGCAGTCCCCGCGTGAGTTTAGCGGGGGTCTACAATGAGCAGTTCTTC
-	TRBV4-2	TRBJ2-6	-	CASSRRSPSANSGANVLTF	TGTGCCAGCAGCCGGCGATCCCCTAGCGCTAACTCTGGGGCCAACGTCCTGACTTTC
-	TRBV29-1	TRBJ2-2	-	CSVGQAVTGELFF	TGCAGCGTCGGACAAGCCGTGACCGGGGAGCTGTTTTTT
-	TRBV3-1/TRBV3-2	TRBJ1-1	-	CASSQDKKGNTEAFF	TGTGCCAGCAGCCAGGACAAAAAGGGGAACACTGAAGCTTTCTTT
-	TRBV5-6	TRBJ1-6	-	CASSHLTLHF	TGTGCCAGCAGCCACCTCACCCTCCACTTT
TRBD1	TRBV18	TRBJ2-7	once	CASSAQGKAYEQYF	TGTGCCAGCTCAGCACAGGGGAAAGCCTACGAGCAGTACTTC
-	TRBV18	TRBJ2-3	-	CASSLQGSWTDTQYF	TGTGCCAGCTCACTACAGGGTTCCTGGACAGATACGCAGTATTTT
-	TRBV12-3/TRBV12-4	TRBJ1-1	-	CASSFANTEAFF	TGTGCCAGCAGTTTTGCGAACACTGAAGCTTTCTTT
-	TRBV6-1	TRBJ2-1	-	CASSEEDNPYNEQFF	TGTGCCAGCAGTGAAGAGGACAATCCCTACAATGAGCAGTTCTTC
TRBD1	TRBV4-1	TRBJ2-5	-	CASSGSMSGQGWGETQYF	TGCGCCAGCAGCGGCTCGATGTCGGGACAGGGGTGGGGGGAGACCCAGTACTTC
-	TRBV9	TRBJ2-3	-	CASSVERNTDTQYF	TGTGCCAGCAGCGTAGAGCGGAACACAGATACGCAGTATTTT
-	TRBV6-5	TRBJ1-1	-	CASSSIDNTEAFF	TGTGCCAGCAGTTCAATTGATAACACTGAAGCTTTCTTT